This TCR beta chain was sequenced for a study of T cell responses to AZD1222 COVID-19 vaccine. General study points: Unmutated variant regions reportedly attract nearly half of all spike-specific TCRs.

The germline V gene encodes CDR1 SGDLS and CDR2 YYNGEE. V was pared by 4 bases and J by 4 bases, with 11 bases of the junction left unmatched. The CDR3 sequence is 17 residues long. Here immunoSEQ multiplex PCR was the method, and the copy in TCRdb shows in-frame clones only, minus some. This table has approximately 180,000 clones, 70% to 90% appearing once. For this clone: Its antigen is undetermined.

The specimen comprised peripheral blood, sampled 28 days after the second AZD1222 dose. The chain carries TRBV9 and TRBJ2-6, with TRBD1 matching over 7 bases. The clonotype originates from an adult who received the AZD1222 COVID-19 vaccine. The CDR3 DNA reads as TGTGCCAGCAGCCTCGGAGCAGGGGGTCCCGGGGCCAACGTCCTGACTTTC. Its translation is CASSLGAGGPGANVLTF.